This section outlines one TCR beta chain sequence together with its context. Alongside a J-beta primer mix, a sample-barcoded 5' primer served in a second PCR lasting about 7 to 12 cycles. TCRdb itself ran the 5' RACE reads through MiXCR, one entry per CDR3 protein. The repertoire includes 700,000 to 900,000 distinct CDR3 sequences, around 25% of them detected once, and 3% sits in the top ten. Per the germline V gene, CDR1 is MNHEY and CDR2 is SVGAGI. This CDR3 is 15 amino acids long. The V end lost 8 bases, the J end lost 3 bases, and 20 bases lay between the germline ends. The data stem from a study of blood T cells in healthy people across ages. This sample also appeared in a second study, on T cells of mothers and their children. From that paper: Donors were a few healthy Caucasian mothers and their six children. Each mother yielded more than 8 million TCR beta CDR3 reads. Each child yielded several million reads. Overlap ran slightly, non-significantly higher for related than unrelated mother-child pairs.

This receptor was obtained from a boy younger than 18 in good health. The sample consisted of blood. This sequence joins TRBV6-5 and TRBJ2-7; D might be TRBD2 (6 bases). The DNA for the CDR3 is TGTGCCAGCCGCCCGGAGCGGCGGGGCGGCTACGAGCAGTACTTC. Translating gives CASRPERRGGYEQYF.